The 24 T cell receptor beta chains below were found in one sample sequenced in a study of sequential checkpoint blockade in melanoma. Some clones are missing from TCRdb's copy, which holds only in-frame ones; the method was immunoSEQ multiplex PCR. Of some 18,000 clones listed, 60% to 75% are singletons. Treatment indicated: randomized to nivolumab then ipilimumab (arm A) or the reverse (arm B). The source material was tumor tissue (inferred from file names), sampled from a patient given nivolumab and ipilimumab in sequence. The receptors originated from a human donor with melanoma.

The chain combines TRBV28 with TRBJ2-4; 7 positions agree with TRBD1. CDR1 MDHEN and CDR2 SYDVKM come from the germline V gene. This CDR3 has 16 amino acids. Trimming cost V 5 bases and J 2 bases; bases outside gene matches: 9. The CDR3 protein is CASSQTGTVSKNIQYF. The CDR3 region has the DNA TGTGCCAGCAGTCAAACCGGGACAGTGTCCAAAAACATTCAGTACTTC.

This chain uses TRBV11-3 with TRBJ2-5, with D possibly TRBD2 on 6 matching bases. The CDR3 spans 14 residues. Germline loops: CDR1 SGHNT, CDR2 YENEEA. V was shortened by 4 bases and J by 3 bases, with 12 bases between the two germline ends. CDR3 in DNA: TGTGCCAGCAGCTCGACTAGAGAAGAAGAGACCCAGTACTTC. Encoded protein: CASSSTREEETQYF.

The chain joins TRBV6-8 to TRBJ1-5, with D maybe TRBD1 (5 bases). The CDR3 loop spans 14 amino acids. V was cut by 2 bases and J by 5 bases, with 10 bases left in between. The germline V gene has CDR1 MNHGY and CDR2 SAAAGT. CDR3 bases: TGTGCCAGCAGTTACGGGACCTCCGATCAGCCCCAGCATTTT. This translates into CASSYGTSDQPQHF.

J is TRBJ2-2 and V is TRBV18, with D tentatively TRBD1 (7 bases). Trimming pared 3 bases from V and 0 bases from J, leaving 11 bases between. In germline, CDR1 is KGHSH, CDR2 LQKENI. This CDR3 contains 16 residues. For the CDR3, the DNA is TGTGCCAGCTCACCCAGGGGGGCAGCGAACACCGGGGAGCTGTTTTTT. Protein: CASSPRGAANTGELFF. The whole variable domain, filled in from reference TRBV18 and TRBJ2-2, reads NAGVMQNPRHLVRRRGQEARLRCSPMKGHSHVYWYRQLPEEGLKFMVYLQKENIIDESGMPKERFSAEFPKEGPSILRIQQVVRGDSAAYFCASSPRGAANTGELFFGEGSRLTVL.

This chain connects TRBV10-3 to TRBJ2-7; 9 nucleotides agree with TRBD1. The CDR3 length is 14 residues. The J segment lost 5 bases and the V segment lost 7 bases, leaving 9 bases of the junction unmatched. CDR1 is ENHRY, CDR2 SYGVKD, per germline. The CDR3 DNA follows: TGTGCCATCAAGCCCGGGACAGGGAGCAACGAGCAGTACTTC. This translates into CAIKPGTGSNEQYF.

This clone was recorded a few times. V is TRBV11-3 and J is TRBJ2-1; D is ambiguous. V shed 6 bases and J shed 0 bases, with 12 bases lying between them. CDR1 is SGHNT and CDR2 is YENEEA in the germline V gene. CDR3 size: 15 residues. In DNA, the CDR3 is TGTGCCAGCAGGAGGATCGCATCCTCCTACAATGAGCAGTTCTTC. Amino acids: CASRRIASSYNEQFF. Based on the CDR3 plus reference TRBV11-3 and TRBJ2-1, the full variable domain is EAGVVQSPRYKIIEKKQPVAFWCNPISGHNTLYWYLQNLGQGPELLIRYENEEAVDDSQLPKDRFSAERLKGVDSTLKIQPAELGDSAVYLCASRRIASSYNEQFFGPGTRLTVL.

This clone was picked up one time. CDR3 nucleotides: TGCAGCGTTGGAGAGGCCATAGGAAGAGAGACCCAGTACTTC. Translation gives CSVGEAIGRETQYF. The chain carries TRBV29-1 and TRBJ2-5; no firm D call. CDR1 is SQVTM and CDR2 is ANQGSEA in the germline V gene. The CDR3 sequence is 14 residues long. V was cut by 4 bases and J by 4 bases, with 16 bases left in between. The full variable domain, completed using reference TRBV29-1 and TRBJ2-5, is SAVISQKPSRDICQRGTSLTIQCQVDSQVTMMFWYRQQPGQSLTLIATANQGSEATYESGFVIDKFPISRPNLTFSTLTVSNMSPEDSSIYLCSVGEAIGRETQYFGPGTRLLVL.

This clone was seen a single time. The chain joins TRBV6-7 to TRBJ2-1; perhaps TRBD2 as D (5 bases). TRBV6-7 is known as an ORF, though its function is uncertain. V lost 2 bases, J lost 5 bases, and 7 bases lay in between. This CDR3 has 13 amino acids. For the CDR3, the DNA is TGTGCCAGCAGTTACGCGGAGGACAATGAGCAGTTCTTC. Translated: CASSYAEDNEQFF.

The chain uses TRBV18 and TRBJ1-2, with D unclear. Trimming stripped 3 bases from V and 8 bases from J, with 10 bases between. CDR3 length: 12 amino acids. CDR1 and CDR2 from the germline V gene are KGHSH and LQKENI. This chain's CDR3 is CASSPGALGYTF. CDR3 DNA: TGTGCCAGCTCACCCGGTGCTTTGGGCTACACCTTC.

J is TRBJ1-5 and V is TRBV12-5; 7 positions match TRBD1. The CDR3 length is 14 residues. From germline, CDR1 is LGHNT and CDR2 FRNRAP. The CDR3 region is CASTLDRTYQPQHF. As DNA, the CDR3 is TGTGCCAGCACCTTGGACAGGACTTATCAGCCCCAGCATTTT. The complete variable domain, with remaining parts taken from reference TRBV12-5 and TRBJ1-5, reads DARVTQTPRHKVTEMGQEVTMRCQPILGHNTVFWYRQTMMQGLELLAYFRNRAPLDDSGMPKDRFSAEMPDATLATLKIQPSEPRDSAVYFCASTLDRTYQPQHFGDGTRLSIL.

The CDR3 is CASRGANTEAFF. CDR3 in DNA: TGTGCCAGCCGGGGAGCGAACACTGAAGCTTTCTTT. V usage is TRBV28 and J usage is TRBJ1-1; D unclear. The CDR3 is 12 residues long. V was shortened by 8 bases and J by 1 base, with 8 bases between the two germline ends. Germline V gene sequence: CDR1 MDHEN, CDR2 SYDVKM.

The chain carries TRBV10-1 and TRBJ2-5, with D maybe TRBD1 (6 bases). The CDR3 contains 14 residues. Trimming left V 5 bases short and J 2 bases short, with 12 bases between. The germline gives CDR1 WNHNN, CDR2 SYGVQD (reference sequence). CDR3 DNA: TGCGCCAGCAGTCTCGGACAGCTACAAGAGACCCAGTACTTC. Translating it yields CASSLGQLQETQYF.

The chain is built from TRBV6-8 and TRBJ2-2; 9 positions agree with TRBD2. The CDR3 has 15 amino acids. V gave up 10 bases and J gave up 2 bases; unmatched junction bases: 8. In germline, CDR1 is MNHGY, CDR2 SAAAGT. CDR3 sequence reads: CAISTGTSNTGELFF. In DNA form, the CDR3 reads TGTGCCATCAGCACCGGGACTAGCAACACCGGGGAGCTGTTTTTT.

The chain links TRBV28 to TRBJ1-5, with TRBD1 identical over 11 bases. CDR3 length: 16 residues. CDR1 is MDHEN and CDR2 is SYDVKM in the germline V gene. V trimming: 4 bases; J trimming: 5 bases; junction bases outside the gene matches: 7. The CDR3 bases are TGTGCCAGCAGTTCTGGGACAGGGGGATTCTATCAGCCCCAGCATTTT. It yields the protein CASSSGTGGFYQPQHF.

This sequence joins TRBV19 and TRBJ2-6; 7 bases agree with TRBD1. The length of the CDR3 is 15 residues. Germline V gene data show CDR1 as LNHDA and CDR2 as SQIVND (reference sequence). The V gene end was trimmed by 11 bases and the J gene end by 2 bases; junction bases not matched to a gene: 9. CDR3 protein: CAVRTTGAGANVLTF. CDR3 in DNA: TGTGCCGTTAGGACCACAGGGGCTGGGGCCAACGTCCTGACTTTC.

The chain is built from TRBV12-5 and TRBJ2-3, with 14 bases matching TRBD2. Germline loops: CDR1 LGHNT, CDR2 FRNRAP. After removal of 4 bases from V and 0 bases from J, the junction contained 3 bases not matched to a gene. This CDR3 region has 17 residues. The CDR3 DNA reads TGTGCTAGTGGTTCCGGGACTAGCGGGGGAAGCACAGATACGCAGTATTTT. This gives the protein CASGSGTSGGSTDTQYF.

The chain recombines TRBV6-8 with TRBJ1-2, with D possibly matching TRBD1 (5 bases). V was cut by 10 bases and J by 7 bases, with 19 bases left in between. The CDR3 has 13 residues. Germline assignment: CDR1 MNHGY and CDR2 SAAAGT. CDR3 sequence (DNA): TGTGCCATCATGCTCGGCCAGGGAGGTGGCTACACCTTC. This translates into CAIMLGQGGGYTF.

This chain uses TRBV14 with TRBJ2-4; D remains unclear. Germline CDR1 reads SGHDN; CDR2 reads FVKESK. CDR3 length: 15 residues. V gave up 1 base and J gave up 5 bases, with 12 bases separating them. DNA of the CDR3: TGTGCCAGCAGCCAAGGGGTCTCTTCGGAAAACATTCAGTACTTC. Its protein is CASSQGVSSENIQYF.

This clone has just a few counts. The chain joins TRBV25-1 to TRBJ2-2; possibly TRBD2 for D (5 bases). CDR3 length equals 17 residues. Germline assignment: CDR1 MGHDK and CDR2 SYGVNS. V was shortened by 3 bases and J by 1 base, with 15 bases between the two germline ends. The CDR3 DNA follows: TGTGCCAGCAGTGAGGGCTCGGGGAGAGGGAACACCGGGGAGCTGTTTTTT. Translated, it gives CASSEGSGRGNTGELFF.

There are a few counts of this clone. The rearrangement joins TRBV7-4 to TRBJ2-2; maybe TRBD2 (5 bases). Trimming took off 5 bases at V and 7 bases at J, with 11 bases between the two ends. The length of the CDR3 is 13 residues. Germline V CDR1 and CDR2: SGHVT, SQSDAQ. DNA of the CDR3: TGTGCCAGCAGCCTTAGCGAGAACGGGGAGCTGTTTTTT. Translation gives CASSLSENGELFF.

V is TRBV11-3 and J is TRBJ2-7; the D gene is possibly TRBD2 (6 bases). CDR3 length equals 18 residues. Looked up from germline, CDR1 is SGHNT and CDR2 is YENEEA. V lost 5 bases to trimming and J lost 0 bases, with 23 bases between them. For the CDR3, the DNA is TGTGCCAGCAGCGTAGGGGTAGATAGCGGCTTCAGCTCCTACGAGCAGTACTTC. Translated, it gives CASSVGVDSGFSSYEQYF.

Comment on this clone: A read error may account for a junction end that differs from germline. The V gene is TRBV13, the J gene TRBJ2-5; 11 bases agree with TRBD1. Germline V lookup: CDR1 PRHDT, CDR2 FYEKMQ (reference sequence). The CDR3 loop spans 16 amino acids. This chain's CDR3 is CASSVGGTGGQETQYF. The CDR3 nucleotides are TGTGCCAGCAGCGTAGGGGGGACAGGGGGACAAGAGACCCAGTACTTC.

The CDR3 loop reads CSVSGGTLSYEQYF. The CDR3 DNA reads as TGCAGCGTTAGCGGCGGGACGCTCTCCTACGAGCAGTACTTC. This chain links TRBV29-1 with TRBJ2-7, with a tentative D call TRBD2 (6 bases). CDR3 size: 14 residues. Trimming shortened V by 5 bases and J by 0 bases, and 14 bases separated the two germline ends. Germline CDR1 SQVTM, CDR2 ANQGSEA.

The chain employs TRBV28 and TRBJ2-7; 7 positions match TRBD2. The germline gives CDR1 MDHEN, CDR2 SYDVKM. The CDR3 has 15 amino acids. Unmatched junction bases numbered 4, after V lost 2 bases and J lost 0 bases. The CDR3 loop is CASSLGGESSYEQYF. The CDR3 nucleotides are TGTGCCAGCAGTTTAGGGGGGGAAAGCTCCTACGAGCAGTACTTC.